Listed here are 19 T cell receptor beta chains from one sample, sequenced in a study of vaccination effects on CD4 cells after COVID-19. Around day 10 of culture, CD4+ T cells were separated out. The antigens these receptors bind are not known. Generated by immunoSEQ multiplex PCR, the TCRdb table keeps only in-frame clones and is missing some. The sample consists of about 74,000 clones, about 74% of them appearing once. The sample consisted of CD4+ T cells from PBMCs cultured without peptide, taken before COVID-19 vaccination. These receptors all come from a human donor who received a COVID-19 vaccine.

This chain uses TRBV5-1 with TRBJ1-1; D perhaps matches TRBD1 (5 bases). The V gene lost 0 bases and the J gene lost 0 bases, with 12 bases spanning the gap. The CDR3 contains 16 residues. Germline V CDR1 and CDR2: SGHRS, YFSETQ. The CDR3 spells CASSLGVGGMNTEAFF. In nucleotides, the CDR3 is TGCGCCAGCAGCTTGGGTGTCGGGGGAATGAACACTGAAGCTTTCTTT.

The chain has TRBV27 and TRBJ1-5, with D possibly TRBD1 on 6 matching bases. Germline V gene lookup returns CDR1 MNHEY and CDR2 SMNVEV (reference sequence). Between the trimmed V and J ends, which lost 6 bases and 4 bases, there was a span of 13 bases. The CDR3 runs 14 residues. The CDR3 nucleotides are TGTGCCAGCAGGTGGGGGGGGCCGAATCAGCCCCAGCATTTT. The encoded protein is CASRWGGPNQPQHF.

The V call is TRBV28, the J call TRBJ2-5; D is perhaps TRBD2 (6 bases). The germline V gene encodes CDR1 MDHEN and CDR2 SYDVKM. V was pared by 6 bases and J by 2 bases, with 25 bases between. There are 18 residues in the CDR3. DNA of the CDR3: TGTGCCAGCAGCCGATCCCCTAGTTTTAGCGGAGGACAAGAGACCCAGTACTTC. It codes for CASSRSPSFSGGQETQYF.

V gene TRBV19 combines with J gene TRBJ1-1; D is perhaps TRBD1 (5 bases). In germline, CDR1 is LNHDA, CDR2 SQIVND (reference sequence). CDR3 length: 15 amino acids. Trimming stripped 3 bases from V and 5 bases from J, with 16 bases between. As DNA, the CDR3 is TGTGCCAGTAGTATCGGGGCGCATGGCGGGACTGAAGCTTTCTTT. This sequence encodes CASSIGAHGGTEAFF.

This clone turned up a few times. V and J are TRBV6-5 and TRBJ1-6; TRBD1 aligns across 8 bases. This CDR3 has 14 amino acids. Germline loops: CDR1 MNHEY, CDR2 SVGAGI. The J segment lost 8 bases and the V segment lost 5 bases, leaving 5 bases of the junction unmatched. This chain's CDR3 is CASSQDRVDSPLHF. The CDR3 DNA is TGTGCCAGCAGTCAGGACAGGGTGGATTCACCCCTCCACTTT.

This chain connects TRBV7-3 to TRBJ2-6; 8 bases are shared with TRBD1. The germline CDR1 and CDR2 sequences are SGHTA and FQGTGA. The V segment lost 5 bases and the J segment 2 bases; nucleotides outside the gene matches: 11. The CDR3 extends over 18 amino acids. Here the CDR3 DNA reads TGTGCCAGCAGCGCCCCCGGGCAGGGGGCCGCTGGGGCCAACGTCCTGACTTTC. It encodes CASSAPGQGAAGANVLTF.

The CDR3 sequence is CASSLTFSEETQYF. The CDR3 coding sequence is TGCGCCAGCAGCTTAACCTTTTCTGAGGAGACCCAGTACTTC. The chain combines TRBV5-1 with TRBJ2-5; D unresolved. V dropped 2 bases and J dropped 5 bases, with 13 bases sitting between them. Germline V gene sequence: CDR1 SGHRS, CDR2 YFSETQ. This CDR3 region has 14 residues.

The chain recombines TRBV9 with TRBJ1-6, with unresolved D. The germline CDR1 and CDR2 sequences are SGDLS and YYNGEE. CDR3 size: 15 residues. Trimming left V 1 base short and J 6 bases short, with 11 bases between. CDR3: CASSVNDGPNSPLHF. CDR3 bases: TGTGCCAGCAGCGTAAACGACGGTCCTAATTCACCCCTCCACTTT.

The rearrangement joins TRBV3-1 (or the pseudogene TRBV3-2) to TRBJ2-3; TRBD1 is a possible D gene (5 bases). CDR3 size: 15 residues. V shed 3 bases and J shed 0 bases, with 10 bases lying between them. Germline CDR1 and CDR2: LGHDT and YNNKEL (reference sequence). The CDR3, as DNA: TGTGCCAGCAGCCACCGACAGATTAGCACAGATACGCAGTATTTT. Residues: CASSHRQISTDTQYF.

This chain connects TRBV5-1 to TRBJ2-2; 7 bases are shared with TRBD1. Losses at the gene ends were 0 bases for V and 4 bases for J; bases not matched to a gene: 3. CDR1 is SGHRS, CDR2 YFSETQ, per germline. The CDR3 contains 15 residues. The DNA of the CDR3 is TGCGCCAGCAGCTTGGAACAGGGGTCCACCGGGGAGCTGTTTTTT. Translation: CASSLEQGSTGELFF.

The chain uses TRBV4-1 and TRBJ2-1; TRBD2 agrees at 10 bases. This CDR3 contains 17 residues. Per germline, CDR1 MGHRA and CDR2 YSYEKL. V was pared by 4 bases and J by 2 bases, with 8 bases of the junction left unmatched. The CDR3 protein is CASSPGGSGGTYNEQFF. CDR3 nucleotides: TGCGCCAGCAGCCCTGGCGGTAGCGGGGGGACCTACAATGAGCAGTTCTTC.

In DNA form, the CDR3 reads TGTGCCAGCAGGCGGGACAGGGGAAACAATGAGCAGTTCTTC. Its protein is CASRRDRGNNEQFF. V is TRBV6-5 and J is TRBJ2-1; TRBD1 matches at 10 bases. CDR3 size: 14 residues. Trimming removed 6 bases from V and 5 bases from J; junction bases left unmatched: 4. The germline V gene encodes CDR1 MNHEY and CDR2 SVGAGI.

The gene calls are TRBV9 and TRBJ2-1; D is uncertain. The length of the CDR3 is 15 residues. Trimming took 2 bases from V and 0 from J, leaving 9 bases between them. CDR1 is SGDLS and CDR2 is YYNGEE in the germline V gene. Written as DNA, the CDR3 is TGTGCCAGCAGCGTCGGGCTACCCTCCTACAATGAGCAGTTCTTC. It specifies CASSVGLPSYNEQFF. Supplemented by reference TRBV9 and TRBJ2-1, the full variable domain reads DSGVTQTPKHLITATGQRVTLRCSPRSGDLSVYWYQQSLDQGLQFLIQYYNGEERAKGNILERFSAQQFPDLHSELNLSSLELGDSALYFCASSVGLPSYNEQFFGPGTRLTVL.

V usage is TRBV7-9 and J usage is TRBJ2-2; D call uncertain. Between the trimmed V and J ends, which lost 2 bases and 3 bases, there was a span of 7 bases. CDR3 size: 14 residues. Germline CDR1 reads SEHNR; CDR2 reads FQNEAQ (reference sequence). As DNA, the CDR3 is TGTGCCAGCAGCTTAACCCCGTACACCGGGGAGCTGTTTTTT. Amino acids: CASSLTPYTGELFF.

This clone was observed a single time. The chain is built from TRBV9 and TRBJ2-3, with 7 bases lining up with TRBD1. Germline CDR1 and CDR2: SGDLS and YYNGEE. The CDR3 contains 13 residues. V trimming: 3 bases; J trimming: 14 bases; junction bases outside the gene matches: 12. In nucleotides, the CDR3 is TGTGCCAGCAGCGCACTGACAGGGATAGGTTTGTATTTT. This gives the protein CASSALTGIGLYF.

The genes are TRBV5-4 and TRBJ1-2; D perhaps matches TRBD1 (6 bases). Germline V lookup: CDR1 SGHNT, CDR2 YYREEE (reference sequence). CDR3 size: 13 residues. Trimming took off 3 bases at V and 4 bases at J, with 10 bases between the two ends. This CDR3 is CASSSQGIYGYTF. The CDR3 DNA sequence: TGTGCCAGCAGCTCTCAGGGGATCTATGGCTACACCTTC.

This clone was seen more than once but under ten times. The J gene is TRBJ1-6, the V gene TRBV25-1; D is ambiguous. Germline CDR1 is MGHDK and CDR2 is SYGVNS. The CDR3 runs to 16 residues. V lost 2 bases and J 0 bases, leaving 8 bases between the germline ends. In DNA form, the CDR3 reads TGTGCCAGCAGTGAAGCCGGTAGCTCCTATAATTCACCCCTCCACTTT. Amino acid sequence: CASSEAGSSYNSPLHF.

The chain has TRBV6-6 and TRBJ2-5; D is ambiguous. Germline values: CDR1 MNHNY, CDR2 SVGAGI (reference sequence). This CDR3 is 12 amino acids long. Trimming shortened V by 5 bases and J by 8 bases, and 12 bases separated the two germline ends. CDR3 in DNA: TGTGCCAGCAGTGGCCTATCGAAAACCCAGTACTTC. This gives the protein CASSGLSKTQYF.

The chain couples TRBV2 to TRBJ1-1; no clear D gene. Trimming cost V 3 bases and J 1 base, with 6 bases left between them. The CDR3 is 13 amino acids. The V gene's germline CDR1 is SNHLY and CDR2 FYNNEI. CDR3 bases: TGTGCCAGCAGTGACTATAGGAACACTGAAGCTTTCTTT. Translating gives CASSDYRNTEAFF.